This section outlines one T cell receptor (beta chain) sequence together with its context. A Seattle source enrolled patients during active infection and followed them longitudinally. The sample originates from a study of blood T cell repertoires in COVID-19. The wider study: Donors in the United States, Italy and Spain gave samples during acute or convalescent COVID-19. T cells, B-cell-depleted T cells, or PBMCs supplied cDNA or gDNA.

The length of the CDR3 is 15 residues. J lost 8 bases, V lost 4 bases, and 8 bases had no gene match. CDR1 and CDR2 from the germline V gene are SGHAT and FQNNGV. Method: immunoSEQ multiplex PCR; TCRdb's copy keeps in-frame clones and lacks some. In the table there are 250,000 or so clones, about nine tenths of which are singletons. The J gene is TRBJ1-6, the V gene TRBV11-2; the match to TRBD1 covers 7 bases. Source material: peripheral blood. This receptor was obtained from a woman aged 25 to 39 with COVID-19, enrolled during active disease. The CDR3 protein is CASSYSGTVDSPLHF. The DNA of the CDR3 is TGTGCCAGCAGCTACTCCGGGACAGTCGATTCACCCCTCCACTTT.